Presented here are 21 T cell receptor beta chains from one specimen sequenced in a study of T cell responses to AZD1222 COVID-19 vaccine. Assay: immunoSEQ multiplex PCR; the TCRdb copy retains only in-frame clones and omits some. The table includes some 100,000 clones, approximately 87% detected once. The sequenced sample was peripheral blood, obtained on day 0 of AZD1222 vaccination. The receptor set was obtained from an adult in good health.

This rearrangement joins TRBV7-3 to TRBJ2-1, with 7 bases aligning to TRBD2. Germline CDR1 and CDR2: SGHTA and FQGTGA. The V segment lost 4 bases and the J segment 6 bases; nucleotides outside the gene matches: 9. CDR3 length: 15 amino acids. CDR3 protein: CASSSGGVGSNEQFF. The CDR3 DNA reads as TGTGCCAGCAGCTCTGGGGGGGTAGGTAGCAATGAGCAGTTCTTC.

The V and J genes are TRBV28 and TRBJ1-5; possibly TRBD1 for D (6 bases). The CDR3 has 13 amino acids. V was pared by 6 bases and J by 7 bases, with 13 bases between. CDR1 MDHEN and CDR2 SYDVKM come from the germline V gene. The CDR3 reads CASSYRERQPQHF. CDR3 nucleotides: TGTGCCAGCAGCTACAGGGAGAGACAGCCCCAGCATTTT.

The V and J genes are TRBV5-4 and TRBJ2-1, with TRBD2 matching 15 bases. Trimming at V came to 5 bases and at J to 7 bases, leaving 7 bases not matched to a gene. This CDR3 region has 16 residues. In germline, CDR1 is SGHNT, CDR2 YYREEE (reference sequence). Here the CDR3 reads CASRSGGTSGRNEQFF. The CDR3 DNA sequence: TGTGCCAGCAGGTCGGGGGGGACTAGCGGGAGGAATGAGCAGTTCTTC.

The chain recombines TRBV6-1 with TRBJ2-6, with 10 bases identical to TRBD1. The ends lost 4 bases at V and 2 bases at J; junction bases unmatched: 5. Germline CDR1 MNHNS, CDR2 SASEGT. The CDR3 is made up of 17 amino acids. The CDR3, as DNA: TGTGCCAGCAGTGCGGACAGGGGGGGACCTGGGGCCAACGTCCTGACTTTC. It yields the protein CASSADRGGPGANVLTF.

In the case of this clone: Germline and junction disagree at one end, which may indicate a read error. The chain uses TRBV28 and TRBJ2-7, with D possibly being TRBD1 (6 bases). The germline V gene has CDR1 MDHEN and CDR2 SYDVKM. This CDR3 comprises 11 residues. The CDR3: CASSRPQGWDF. CDR3 DNA sequence: TGTGCCAGCAGTCGTCCACAGGGCTGGGACTTC. Combining the CDR3 with reference TRBV28 and TRBJ2-7 gives the whole variable domain DVKVTQSSRYLVKRTGEKVFLECVQDMDHENMFWYRQDPGLGLRLIYFSYDVKMKEKGDIPEGYSVSREKKERFSLILESASTNQTSMYLCASSRPQGWDFGPGTRLTVT.

The J gene is TRBJ1-6, the V gene TRBV30; D remains unclear. The germline gives CDR1 GTSNPN, CDR2 SVGIG (reference sequence). The CDR3 extends over 13 amino acids. V dropped 0 bases and J dropped 7 bases, with 7 bases sitting between them. The CDR3 spells CAWSVVQNSPLHF. Written as DNA, the CDR3 is TGTGCCTGGAGTGTAGTTCAAAATTCACCCCTCCACTTT. The whole variable domain, remainder taken from reference TRBV30 and TRBJ1-6, is SQTIHQWPATLVQPVGSPLSLECTVEGTSNPNLYWYRQAAGRGLQLLFYSVGIGQISSEVPQNLSASRPQDRQFILSSKKLLLSDSGFYLCAWSVVQNSPLHFGNGTRLTVT.

The chain links TRBV2 to TRBJ2-7; D remains unclear. CDR1 is SNHLY, CDR2 FYNNEI, per germline. The germline V and J ends were trimmed by 4 bases and 1 base, with 2 bases remaining between them. The CDR3 consists of 11 residues. The CDR3 region has the DNA TGTGCCAGCAGTGGGTCCTACGAGCAGTACTTC. Protein product: CASSGSYEQYF. Looking up the rest from reference TRBV2 and TRBJ2-7 gives the full variable domain: EPEVTQTPSHQVTQMGQEVILRCVPISNHLYFYWYRQILGQKVEFLVSFYNNEISEKSEIFDDQFSVERPDGSNFTLKIRSTKLEDSAMYFCASSGSYEQYFGPGTRLTVT.

The chain has TRBV3-1 (or the pseudogene TRBV3-2) and TRBJ2-7; 7 nucleotides agree with TRBD2. The V and J ends lost 6 bases and 7 bases, in that order; junction bases with no gene match: 18. Germline CDR1 is LGHDT and CDR2 is YNNKEL (reference sequence). The CDR3 has 16 residues. CDR3 loop: CASRPKLAKFLREQYF. The DNA for the CDR3 is TGTGCCAGCAGGCCCAAACTAGCGAAATTTTTGAGAGAGCAGTACTTC.

The chain combines TRBV18 with TRBJ2-1; 11 positions agree with TRBD2. The CDR3 totals 16 residues. V lost 3 bases to trimming and J lost 6 bases; unmatched junction nucleotides: 7. CDR1 KGHSH and CDR2 LQKENI come from the germline V gene. CDR3 nucleotides: TGTGCCAGCTCACCGTCGACTAGCGGGAATGGCAATGAGCAGTTCTTC. Protein product: CASSPSTSGNGNEQFF.

This clone has only a few counts. The chain is built from TRBV18 and TRBJ2-1; no definite D call. The CDR3 length is 17 residues. V was trimmed by 3 bases and J by 2 bases, leaving 17 bases between them. Germline V lookup: CDR1 KGHSH, CDR2 LQKENI. Written as DNA, the CDR3 is TGTGCCAGCTCACCCCCCTTGCTCTCGGGCGCCTACAATGAGCAGTTCTTC. Its protein product is CASSPPLLSGAYNEQFF.

The chain is built from TRBV19 and TRBJ1-2, with 7 nucleotides matching TRBD1. Germline assignment: CDR1 LNHDA and CDR2 SQIVND (reference sequence). CDR3 size: 18 residues. Germline trimming cut 8 bases from V and 7 bases from J; bases unmatched to any gene: 25. The CDR3 DNA is TGTGCCAGTTCAGCCCGAGCGGCCTTTATACAGGGGAGTGGTGGCTACACCTTC. Translating gives CASSARAAFIQGSGGYTF.

The chain recombines TRBV13 with TRBJ2-5; 8 positions match TRBD2. The germline CDR1 and CDR2 sequences are PRHDT and FYEKMQ (reference sequence). The CDR3 contains 16 residues. J lost 6 bases, V lost 5 bases, and 14 bases had no gene match. CDR3: CASSHAGGGGGKTQYF. For the CDR3, the DNA is TGTGCCAGCAGCCATGCGGGGGGCGGAGGCGGAAAGACCCAGTACTTC.

The chain joins TRBV18 to TRBJ2-6, with D unclear. The germline V and J ends were trimmed by 6 bases and 0 bases, with 12 bases remaining between them. Germline CDR1 reads KGHSH; CDR2 reads LQKENI. The CDR3 runs to 16 residues. The CDR3 reads CASSERVSSGANVLTF. In DNA form, the CDR3 reads TGTGCCAGCTCCGAGCGCGTTTCCTCTGGGGCCAACGTCCTGACTTTC.

This sequence joins TRBV6-5 and TRBJ1-1; perhaps TRBD1 as D (6 bases). The CDR3 has 15 amino acids. Germline V gene lookup returns CDR1 MNHEY and CDR2 SVGAGI. Trimming removed 7 bases from V and 1 base from J, with 16 bases in between. The CDR3 DNA is TGTGCCAGCACCCACAGGACAGCCGGGAACACTGAAGCTTTCTTT. Amino acid sequence: CASTHRTAGNTEAFF.

The chain uses TRBV5-1 and TRBJ1-1, with D possibly matching TRBD1 (5 bases). Germline CDR1 is SGHRS and CDR2 is YFSETQ. CDR3 size: 15 residues. The germline V and J ends were trimmed by 0 bases and 1 base, with 10 bases remaining between them. The CDR3 DNA sequence: TGCGCCAGCAGCTTGGATCCAGGGAAGAACACTGAAGCTTTCTTT. Translated: CASSLDPGKNTEAFF.

The rearrangement uses TRBV10-3 and TRBJ1-2; D perhaps matches TRBD1 (5 bases). Per the germline V gene, CDR1 is ENHRY and CDR2 is SYGVKD. Deletions cut 7 bases from V and 1 base from J, with 10 bases between. This CDR3 has 13 residues. CDR3 protein: CAITETDNYGYTF. The CDR3 DNA reads TGTGCCATCACCGAGACAGATAACTATGGCTACACCTTC.

The chain has TRBV28 and TRBJ2-3, with D perhaps TRBD2 (5 bases). Trimming removed 6 bases from V and 4 bases from J, with 17 bases in between. Looked up from germline, CDR1 is MDHEN and CDR2 is SYDVKM. The CDR3 has 15 residues. DNA of the CDR3: TGTGCCAGCAGGAGGACTTCCCCCCTCCCAGATACGCAGTATTTT. Translated, it gives CASRRTSPLPDTQYF.

This clone was counted a few times. This sequence joins TRBV5-1 and TRBJ1-3; TRBD1 matches 9 bases. Germline CDR1 reads SGHRS; CDR2 reads YFSETQ. The CDR3 has 16 residues. After removal of 4 bases from V and 1 base from J, the junction contained 6 bases not matched to a gene. The CDR3 loop reads CASSRTGETSGNTIYF. The CDR3 DNA follows: TGCGCCAGCAGCCGGACAGGGGAGACTTCTGGAAACACCATATATTTT.

The chain employs TRBV5-1 and TRBJ2-1; perhaps TRBD1 as D (6 bases). This CDR3 has 15 amino acids. V lost 2 bases, J lost 1 base, and 10 bases lay in between. Germline assignment: CDR1 SGHRS and CDR2 YFSETQ. CDR3: CASSLEGTSYNEQFF. In DNA form, the CDR3 reads TGCGCCAGCAGCTTAGAAGGGACATCCTACAATGAGCAGTTCTTC.

This sequence joins TRBV7-2 and TRBJ1-5; a weak D match, TRBD1 (5 bases). Germline assignment: CDR1 SGHTA and CDR2 FQGNSA. The V end was cut by 2 bases, the J end by 6 bases, with 8 bases between. CDR3 length: 13 residues. CDR3 bases: TGTGCCAGCAGCTTACAGGGTGGTCAGCCCCAGCATTTT. This gives the protein CASSLQGGQPQHF.

The V call is TRBV6-2 or TRBV6-3, the J call TRBJ2-1; D is unresolved. CDR1 is MNHEY and CDR2 is SVGEGT in the germline V gene. Trimming shortened V by 4 bases and J by 4 bases, and 2 bases separated the two germline ends. The CDR3 runs to 11 residues. In DNA, the CDR3 is TGTGCCAGCAGTTTTTACAATGAGCAGTTCTTC. Its translation is CASSFYNEQFF.